This TCR beta chain was obtained from a study of blood T cell repertoires in COVID-19. About the research overall: Acute and convalescent COVID-19 samples came from the United States, Italy and Spain.

The study recruited people aged roughly 18 to 89 years across around 23 US areas. The CDR3 spans 16 residues. Losses at the gene ends were 8 bases for V and 0 bases for J; bases not matched to a gene: 8. Germline V gene sequence: CDR1 KGHDR, CDR2 SFDVKD. Methods used by the authors: Estimation of nucleated cell counts relied on the amplification of reference gene primers. This table comes from immunoSEQ multiplex PCR, and its TCRdb copy is limited to in-frame clones, with some not included. V and J calls and clone size are as listed in that table; D and trimming were resolved from the DNA. The data show around 250,000 clones, about 86% seen once.

This sequence was found in a man in his thirties or forties with acute COVID-19. Sequencing was performed on PBMCs or T cells enriched from blood (not recorded which). The rearrangement uses TRBV24-1 and TRBJ2-3, with TRBD2 identical over 9 bases. The DNA of the CDR3 is TGTGCCACCAATCTCCGACTAGCGGCTAGCACAGATACGCAGTATTTT. It encodes CATNLRLAASTDTQYF.